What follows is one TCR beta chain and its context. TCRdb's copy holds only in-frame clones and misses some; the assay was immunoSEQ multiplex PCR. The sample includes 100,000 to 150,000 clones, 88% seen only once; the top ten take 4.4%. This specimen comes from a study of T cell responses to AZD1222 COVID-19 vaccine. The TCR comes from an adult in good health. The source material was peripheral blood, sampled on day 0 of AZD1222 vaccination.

CDR3 nucleotides: TGTGCCTGTCGACTAGCGGGAGCCAATGAGCAGTTCTTC. Protein product: CACRLAGANEQFF. The chain combines TRBV12-3 or TRBV12-4 with TRBJ2-1, with 12 bases fitting TRBD2. This CDR3 has 13 amino acids. V lost 11 bases, J lost 6 bases, and 5 bases stayed unmatched.